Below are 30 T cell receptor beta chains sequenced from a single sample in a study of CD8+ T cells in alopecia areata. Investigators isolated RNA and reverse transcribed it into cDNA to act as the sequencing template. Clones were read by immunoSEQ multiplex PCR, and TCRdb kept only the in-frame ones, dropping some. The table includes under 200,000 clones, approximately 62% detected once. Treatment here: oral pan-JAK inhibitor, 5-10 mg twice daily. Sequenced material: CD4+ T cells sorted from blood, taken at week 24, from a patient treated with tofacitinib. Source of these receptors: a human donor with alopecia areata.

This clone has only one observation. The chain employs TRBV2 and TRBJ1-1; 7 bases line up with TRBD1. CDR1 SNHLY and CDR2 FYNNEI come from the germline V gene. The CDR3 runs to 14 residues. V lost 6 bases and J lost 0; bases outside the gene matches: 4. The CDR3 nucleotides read TGTGCCAGCAGCGCGACAGGGATGAACACTGAAGCTTTCTTT. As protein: CASSATGMNTEAFF.

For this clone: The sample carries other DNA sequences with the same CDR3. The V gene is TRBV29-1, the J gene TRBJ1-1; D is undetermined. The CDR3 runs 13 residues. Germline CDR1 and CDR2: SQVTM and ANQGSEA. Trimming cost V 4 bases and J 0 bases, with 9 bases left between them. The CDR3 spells CSVVRQMNTEAFF. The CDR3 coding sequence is TGCAGCGTTGTCCGGCAGATGAACACTGAAGCTTTCTTT.

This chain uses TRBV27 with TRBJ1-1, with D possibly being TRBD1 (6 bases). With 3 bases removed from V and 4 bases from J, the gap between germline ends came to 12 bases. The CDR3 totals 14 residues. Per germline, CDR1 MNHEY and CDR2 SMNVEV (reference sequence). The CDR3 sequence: CASSFGQFGTEAFF. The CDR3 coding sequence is TGTGCCAGCAGTTTCGGACAGTTCGGCACTGAAGCTTTCTTT.

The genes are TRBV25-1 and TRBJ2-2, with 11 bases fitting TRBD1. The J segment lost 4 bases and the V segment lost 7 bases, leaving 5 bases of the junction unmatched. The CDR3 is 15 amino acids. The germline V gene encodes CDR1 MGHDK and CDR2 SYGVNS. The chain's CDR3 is CASIPGTGGTGELFF. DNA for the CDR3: TGTGCCAGCATCCCCGGGACAGGGGGCACCGGGGAGCTGTTTTTT.

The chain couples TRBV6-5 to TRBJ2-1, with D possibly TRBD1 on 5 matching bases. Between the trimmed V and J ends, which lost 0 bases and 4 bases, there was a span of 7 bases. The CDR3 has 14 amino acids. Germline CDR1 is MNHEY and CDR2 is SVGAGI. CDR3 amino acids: CASSYSRVYNEQFF. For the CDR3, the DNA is TGTGCCAGCAGTTACTCCAGGGTTTACAATGAGCAGTTCTTC.

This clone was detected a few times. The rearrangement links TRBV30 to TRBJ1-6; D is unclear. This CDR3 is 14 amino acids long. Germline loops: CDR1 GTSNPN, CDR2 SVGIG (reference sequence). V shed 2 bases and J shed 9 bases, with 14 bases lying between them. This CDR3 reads CAWSFTEPPSPLHF. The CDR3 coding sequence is TGTGCCTGGAGTTTTACAGAGCCCCCTTCACCCCTCCACTTT.

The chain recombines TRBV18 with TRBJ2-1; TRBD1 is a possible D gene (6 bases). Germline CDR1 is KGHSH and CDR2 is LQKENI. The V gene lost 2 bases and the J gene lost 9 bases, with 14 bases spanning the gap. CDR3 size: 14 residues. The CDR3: CASSPAGAAGEQFF. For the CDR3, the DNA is TGTGCCAGCTCACCAGCAGGGGCGGCGGGTGAGCAGTTCTTC.

CDR3 loop: CASSSHPSGMETQYF. The CDR3 DNA is TGTGCCAGCAGCTCCCACCCTAGTGGGATGGAGACCCAGTACTTC. The chain has TRBV9 and TRBJ2-5; no definite D call. There are 15 residues in the CDR3. V was trimmed by 4 bases and J by 5 bases, leaving 18 bases between them. Germline-derived CDR1 and CDR2 are SGDLS and YYNGEE.

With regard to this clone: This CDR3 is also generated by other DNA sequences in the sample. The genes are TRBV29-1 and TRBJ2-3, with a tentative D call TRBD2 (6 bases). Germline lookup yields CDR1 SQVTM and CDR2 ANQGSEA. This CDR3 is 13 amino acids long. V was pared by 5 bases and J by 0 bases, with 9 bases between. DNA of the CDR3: TGCAGCGTTCGGGGGAGAAGCACAGATACGCAGTATTTT. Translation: CSVRGRSTDTQYF.

The CDR3 nucleotides read TGTGCCAGTAGTACGAGGAGGGAAGGAAATTCACCCCTCCACTTT. The encoded protein is CASSTRREGNSPLHF. The chain joins TRBV19 to TRBJ1-6; D gene ambiguous. Trimming took off 4 bases at V and 7 bases at J, with 14 bases between the two ends. The CDR3 sequence is 15 residues long. Per germline, CDR1 LNHDA and CDR2 SQIVND (reference sequence).

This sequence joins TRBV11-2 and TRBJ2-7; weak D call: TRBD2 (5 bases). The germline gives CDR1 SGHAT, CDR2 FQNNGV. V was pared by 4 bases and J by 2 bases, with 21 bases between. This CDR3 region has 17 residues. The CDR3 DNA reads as TGTGCCAGCAGCTCTGGGTGGAGGCAGTCCCCTACCTACGAGCAGTACTTC. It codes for CASSSGWRQSPTYEQYF. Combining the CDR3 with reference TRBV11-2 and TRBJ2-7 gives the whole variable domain EAGVAQSPRYKIIEKRQSVAFWCNPISGHATLYWYQQILGQGPKLLIQFQNNGVVDDSQLPKDRFSAERLKGVDSTLKIQPAKLEDSAVYLCASSSGWRQSPTYEQYFGPGTRLTVT.

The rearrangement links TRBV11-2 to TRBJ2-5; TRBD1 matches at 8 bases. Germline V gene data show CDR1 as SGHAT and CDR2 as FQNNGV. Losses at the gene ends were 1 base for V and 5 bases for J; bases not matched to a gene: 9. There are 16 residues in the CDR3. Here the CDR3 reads CASSLGSGRGQETQYF. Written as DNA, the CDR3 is TGTGCCAGCAGCTTAGGTTCCGGCAGGGGGCAGGAGACCCAGTACTTC.

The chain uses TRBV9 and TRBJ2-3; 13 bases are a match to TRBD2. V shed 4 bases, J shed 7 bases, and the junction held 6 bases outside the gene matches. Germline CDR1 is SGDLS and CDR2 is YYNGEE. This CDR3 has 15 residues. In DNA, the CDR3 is TGTGCCAGCAGCACCACTAGCGGGGGGGCCAATACGCAGTATTTT. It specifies CASSTTSGGANTQYF.

The CDR3, as DNA: TGCAGCGTCCAGGTTGGCGGGAATGAGCAGTTCTTC. It yields the protein CSVQVGGNEQFF. V usage is TRBV29-1 and J usage is TRBJ2-1; tentative D call: TRBD2 (5 bases). The CDR3 runs 12 residues. Germline CDR1 reads SQVTM; CDR2 reads ANQGSEA. The V end lost 6 bases, the J end lost 7 bases, and 13 bases lay between the germline ends.

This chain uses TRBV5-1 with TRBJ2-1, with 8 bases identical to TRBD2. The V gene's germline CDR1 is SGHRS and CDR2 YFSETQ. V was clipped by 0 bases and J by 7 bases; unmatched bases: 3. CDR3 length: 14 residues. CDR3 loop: CASSLERGLNEQFF. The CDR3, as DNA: TGCGCCAGCAGCTTGGAGCGGGGGTTGAATGAGCAGTTCTTC.

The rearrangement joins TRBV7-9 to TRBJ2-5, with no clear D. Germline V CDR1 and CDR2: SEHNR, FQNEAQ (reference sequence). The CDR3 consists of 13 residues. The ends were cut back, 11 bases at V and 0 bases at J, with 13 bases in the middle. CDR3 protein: CAGRGEYQETQYF. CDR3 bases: TGTGCCGGTCGAGGAGAGTACCAAGAGACCCAGTACTTC. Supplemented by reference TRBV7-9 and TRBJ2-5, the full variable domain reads DTGVSQNPRHKITKRGQNVTFRCDPISEHNRLYWYRQTLGQGPEFLTYFQNEAQLEKSRLLSDRFSAERPKGSFSTLEIQRTEQGDSAMYLCAGRGEYQETQYFGPGTRLLVL.

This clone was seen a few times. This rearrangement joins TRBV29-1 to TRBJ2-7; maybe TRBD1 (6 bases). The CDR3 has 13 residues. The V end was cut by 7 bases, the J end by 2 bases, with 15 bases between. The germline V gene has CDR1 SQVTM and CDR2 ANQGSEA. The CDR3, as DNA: TGCAGCGCCTCGCCACAGGGAACCTACGAGCAGTACTTC. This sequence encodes CSASPQGTYEQYF.

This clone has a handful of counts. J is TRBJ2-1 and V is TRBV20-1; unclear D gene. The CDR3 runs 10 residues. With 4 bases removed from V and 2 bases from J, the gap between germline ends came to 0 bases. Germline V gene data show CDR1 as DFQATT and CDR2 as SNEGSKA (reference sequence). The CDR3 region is CSATYNEQFF. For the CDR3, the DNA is TGCAGTGCTACCTACAATGAGCAGTTCTTC.

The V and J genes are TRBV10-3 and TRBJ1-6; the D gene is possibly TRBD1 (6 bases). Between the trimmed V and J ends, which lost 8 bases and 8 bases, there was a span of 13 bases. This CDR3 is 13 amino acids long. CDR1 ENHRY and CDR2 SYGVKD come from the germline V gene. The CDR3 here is CAIRGANDSPLHF. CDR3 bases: TGTGCCATCCGGGGGGCCAATGATTCACCCCTCCACTTT.

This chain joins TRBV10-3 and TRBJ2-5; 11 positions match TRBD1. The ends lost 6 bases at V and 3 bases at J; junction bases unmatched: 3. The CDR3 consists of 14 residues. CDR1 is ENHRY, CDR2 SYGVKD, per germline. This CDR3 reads CAIRKGQGEETQYF. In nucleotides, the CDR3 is TGTGCCATCAGGAAGGGACAGGGGGAAGAGACCCAGTACTTC.

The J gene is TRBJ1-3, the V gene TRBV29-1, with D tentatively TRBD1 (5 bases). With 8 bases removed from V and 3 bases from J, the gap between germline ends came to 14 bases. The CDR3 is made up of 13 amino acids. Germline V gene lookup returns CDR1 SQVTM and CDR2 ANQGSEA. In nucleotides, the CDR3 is TGCAGCAGTCGAGGAGGGGATGGAAACACCATATATTTT. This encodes CSSRGGDGNTIYF.

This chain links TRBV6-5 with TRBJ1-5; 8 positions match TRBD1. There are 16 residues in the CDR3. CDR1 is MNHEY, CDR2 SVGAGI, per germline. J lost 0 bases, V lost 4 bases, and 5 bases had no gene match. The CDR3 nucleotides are TGTGCCAGCAGTTCCCGGACAGGGTATAGCAATCAGCCCCAGCATTTT. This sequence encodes CASSSRTGYSNQPQHF.

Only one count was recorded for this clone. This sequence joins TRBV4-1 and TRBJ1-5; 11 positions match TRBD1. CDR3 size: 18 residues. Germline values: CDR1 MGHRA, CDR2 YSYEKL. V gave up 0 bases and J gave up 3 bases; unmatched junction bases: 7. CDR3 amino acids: CASSQERDRGFLNQPQHF. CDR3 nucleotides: TGCGCCAGCAGCCAAGAGCGGGACAGGGGGTTCCTCAATCAGCCCCAGCATTTT.

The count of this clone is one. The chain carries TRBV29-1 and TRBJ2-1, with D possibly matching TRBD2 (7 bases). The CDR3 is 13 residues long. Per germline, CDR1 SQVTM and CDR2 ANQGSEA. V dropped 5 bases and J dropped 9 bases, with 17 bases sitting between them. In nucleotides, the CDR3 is TGCAGCGTTAGGGCGGGGGCCACCATTGAGCAGTTCTTC. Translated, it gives CSVRAGATIEQFF.

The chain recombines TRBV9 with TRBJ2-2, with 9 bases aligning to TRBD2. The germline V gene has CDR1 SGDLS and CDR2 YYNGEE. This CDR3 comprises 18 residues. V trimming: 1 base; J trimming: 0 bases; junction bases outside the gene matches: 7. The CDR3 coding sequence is TGTGCCAGCAGCGTAAGAGGAGCGGGGGGAGCGAACACCGGGGAGCTGTTTTTT. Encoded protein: CASSVRGAGGANTGELFF.

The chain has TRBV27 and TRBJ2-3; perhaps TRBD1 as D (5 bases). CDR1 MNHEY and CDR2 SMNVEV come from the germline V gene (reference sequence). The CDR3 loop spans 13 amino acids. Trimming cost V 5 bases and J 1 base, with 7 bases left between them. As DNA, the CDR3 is TGTGCCAGCAGTCAGACAGGCACAGATACGCAGTATTTT. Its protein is CASSQTGTDTQYF.

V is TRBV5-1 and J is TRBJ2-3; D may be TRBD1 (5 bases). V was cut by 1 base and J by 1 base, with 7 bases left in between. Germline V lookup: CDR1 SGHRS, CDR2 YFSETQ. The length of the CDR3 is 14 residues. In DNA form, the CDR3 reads TGCGCCAGCAGCTTGCAGGGTGGCACAGATACGCAGTATTTT. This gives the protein CASSLQGGTDTQYF.

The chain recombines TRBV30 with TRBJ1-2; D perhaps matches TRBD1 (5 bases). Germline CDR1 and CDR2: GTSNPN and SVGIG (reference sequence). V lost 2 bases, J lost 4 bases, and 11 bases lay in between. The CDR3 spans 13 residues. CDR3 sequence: CAWSRERGYGYTF. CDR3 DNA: TGTGCCTGGAGTAGGGAGAGGGGCTATGGCTACACCTTC.

CDR3 in DNA: TGTGCCAGCAGGGCGGGACTTCAGCAGTTCTTC. This encodes CASRAGLQQFF. J is TRBJ2-1 and V is TRBV2; possibly TRBD2 for D (6 bases). Germline CDR1 and CDR2: SNHLY and FYNNEI. The V gene lost 6 bases and the J gene lost 11 bases, with 11 bases spanning the gap. This CDR3 contains 11 residues.

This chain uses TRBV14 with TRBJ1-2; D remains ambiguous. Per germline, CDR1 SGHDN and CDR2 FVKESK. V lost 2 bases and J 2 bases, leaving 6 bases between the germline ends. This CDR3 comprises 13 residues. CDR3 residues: CASSQQPNYGYTF. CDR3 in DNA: TGTGCCAGCAGCCAACAGCCGAACTATGGCTACACCTTC. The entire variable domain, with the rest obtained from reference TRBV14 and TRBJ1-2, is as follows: EAGVTQFPSHSVIEKGQTVTLRCDPISGHDNLYWYRRVMGKEIKFLLHFVKESKQDESGMPNNRFLAERTGGTYSTLKVQPAELEDSGVYFCASSQQPNYGYTFGSGTRLTVV.